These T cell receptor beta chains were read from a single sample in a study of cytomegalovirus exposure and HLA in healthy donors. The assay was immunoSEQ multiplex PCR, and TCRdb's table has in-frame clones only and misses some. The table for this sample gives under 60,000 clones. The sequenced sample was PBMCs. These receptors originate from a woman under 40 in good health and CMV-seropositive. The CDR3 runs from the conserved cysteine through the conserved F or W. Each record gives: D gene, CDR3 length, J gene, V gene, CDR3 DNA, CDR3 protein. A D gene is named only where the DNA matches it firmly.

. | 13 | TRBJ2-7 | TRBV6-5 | TGTGCCAGCAGTTACGGGGGGAACTACGAGCAGTACTTC | CASSYGGNYEQYF
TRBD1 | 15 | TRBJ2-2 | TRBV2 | TGTGCCAGCAATACAGGGGGCGTGAACACCGGGGAGCTGTTTTTT | CASNTGGVNTGELFF
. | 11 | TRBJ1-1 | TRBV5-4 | TGTGCCAGCAGCGACAGTCGTGAAGCTTTCTTT | CASSDSREAFF
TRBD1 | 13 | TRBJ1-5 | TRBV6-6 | TGTGCCAGCAGAACAGGGGGAAATCAGCCCCAGCATTTT | CASRTGGNQPQHF
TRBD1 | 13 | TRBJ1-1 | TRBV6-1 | TGTGCCAGCAATACAGGGGGGATCACTGAAGATTTCTTT | CASNTGGITEDFF
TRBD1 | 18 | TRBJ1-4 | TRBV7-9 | TGTGCCAGCAGCCCCGGGACAGGGGGTCTTGCACCTAATGAAAAACTGTTTTTT | CASSPGTGGLAPNEKLFF
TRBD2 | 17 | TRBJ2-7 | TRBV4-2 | TGTGCCAGCAGCCAAGATCCTAGCGGCAGCACTTCCTACGAGCAGTACTTC | CASSQDPSGSTSYEQYF
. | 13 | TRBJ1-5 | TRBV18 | TGTGCCAGCTCACCAGGGGGGGATCAGCCCCAGCATTTT | CASSPGGDQPQHF
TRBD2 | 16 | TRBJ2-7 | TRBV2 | TGTGCCAGCAGCGGCCCCGGACTAGCGGGAGACTACGAGCAGTACTTC | CASSGPGLAGDYEQYF
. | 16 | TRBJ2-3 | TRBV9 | TGTGCCAGCAGCTCGCATGTTCAGGGGCTGGGAGATACGCAGTATTTT | CASSSHVQGLGDTQYF
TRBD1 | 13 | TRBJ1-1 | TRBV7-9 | TGTGCCAGCAACGGACAGGCGAACACTGAAGCTTTCTTT | CASNGQANTEAFF
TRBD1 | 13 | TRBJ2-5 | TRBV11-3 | TGTGCCAGCAGCTCGGACAGGGAAGAGACCCAGTACTTC | CASSSDREETQYF
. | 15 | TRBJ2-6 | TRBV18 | TGTGCCAGCTCACCAAGGGGCTCTGGGGCCAACGTCCTGACTTTC | CASSPRGSGANVLTF
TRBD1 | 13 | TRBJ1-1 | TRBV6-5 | TGTGCCAGCAGTTATTTTGGGGACAGTGAAGCTTTCTTT | CASSYFGDSEAFF
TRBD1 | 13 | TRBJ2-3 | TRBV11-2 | TGTGCCAGCGGGACAGGTGACACAGATACGCAGTATTTT | CASGTGDTDTQYF
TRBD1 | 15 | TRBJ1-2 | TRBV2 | TGTGCCAGCAGTGGGGGACAGGGAACTAACTATGGCTACACCTTC | CASSGGQGTNYGYTF
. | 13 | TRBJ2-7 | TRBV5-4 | TGTGCCAGCAGCCAGGGTGTGAGTTACGAGCAGTACTTC | CASSQGVSYEQYF
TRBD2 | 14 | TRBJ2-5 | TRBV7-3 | TGTGCCAGCAGCCCCTCTAGCGGGAGGGAGACCCAGTACTTC | CASSPSSGRETQYF
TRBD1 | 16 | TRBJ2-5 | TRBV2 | TGTGCCAGCAGAGATTTGCAGGGGGAGTACCAAGAGACCCAGTACTTC | CASRDLQGEYQETQYF
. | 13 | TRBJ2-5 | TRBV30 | TGTGCCTGGAGTCGGACAGACCAAGAGACCCAGTACTTC | CAWSRTDQETQYF
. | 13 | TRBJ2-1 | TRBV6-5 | TGTGCCAGCAGTTACGGGTCGGGCAATGAGCAGTTCTTC | CASSYGSGNEQFF
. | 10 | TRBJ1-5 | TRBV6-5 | TGTGCCAGCGGAGTTCAGCCCCAGCATTTT | CASGVQPQHF
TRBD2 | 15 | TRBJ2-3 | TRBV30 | TGTGCCTGGAGTCGGACTAGCGGGAGCGCAGATACGCAGTATTTT | CAWSRTSGSADTQYF
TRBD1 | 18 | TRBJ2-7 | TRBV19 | TGTGCCAGTAGTGCCGGTTTTAACGGACAGGGGGGAGCGGTCGAGCAGTACTTC | CASSAGFNGQGGAVEQYF
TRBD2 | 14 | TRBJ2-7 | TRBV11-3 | TGTGCCAGCAGCTTAGAGCGGGGGTTCTACGAGCAGTACTTC | CASSLERGFYEQYF
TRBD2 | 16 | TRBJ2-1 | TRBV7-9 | TGTGCCAGCAGCTCGCTTAGCGGGAGGGCCTACAATGAGCAGTTCTTC | CASSSLSGRAYNEQFF
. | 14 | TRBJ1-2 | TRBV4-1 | TGCGCCAGCAGCCCCGGGACAAAAACCTATGGCTACACCTTC | CASSPGTKTYGYTF
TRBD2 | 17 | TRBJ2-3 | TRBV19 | TGTGCCAGTAGTCCGGGACTAGCGGGGATTAGCACAGATACGCAGTATTTT | CASSPGLAGISTDTQYF
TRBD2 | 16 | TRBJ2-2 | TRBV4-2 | TGTGCCAGCAGCCTCTTAGCGGGAGCGAACACCGGGGAGCTGTTTTTT | CASSLLAGANTGELFF
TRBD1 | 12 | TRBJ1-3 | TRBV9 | TGTGCCAGCAGCGCCGCCGGGACAGAGGCCCATTTT | CASSAAGTEAHF
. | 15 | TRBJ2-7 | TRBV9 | TGTGCCAGCAGACCTGGCCAGATAGCCTCCTACGAGCAGTACTTC | CASRPGQIASYEQYF
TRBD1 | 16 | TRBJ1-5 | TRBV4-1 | TGCGCCAGCAGTCGTGGGGACAGGGGTAGCAATCAGCCCCAGCATTTT | CASSRGDRGSNQPQHF
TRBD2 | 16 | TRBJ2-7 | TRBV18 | TGTGCCAGCTCACCATTGGGTCTAGCGGTGAACTACGAGCAGTACTTC | CASSPLGLAVNYEQYF
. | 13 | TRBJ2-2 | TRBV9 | TGTGCCAGCAGTTTCGGAGACACCGGGGAGCTGTTTTTT | CASSFGDTGELFF
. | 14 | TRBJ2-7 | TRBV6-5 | TGTGCCAGCAGTTACTCACCGGTCGGCTACGAGCAGTACTTC | CASSYSPVGYEQYF